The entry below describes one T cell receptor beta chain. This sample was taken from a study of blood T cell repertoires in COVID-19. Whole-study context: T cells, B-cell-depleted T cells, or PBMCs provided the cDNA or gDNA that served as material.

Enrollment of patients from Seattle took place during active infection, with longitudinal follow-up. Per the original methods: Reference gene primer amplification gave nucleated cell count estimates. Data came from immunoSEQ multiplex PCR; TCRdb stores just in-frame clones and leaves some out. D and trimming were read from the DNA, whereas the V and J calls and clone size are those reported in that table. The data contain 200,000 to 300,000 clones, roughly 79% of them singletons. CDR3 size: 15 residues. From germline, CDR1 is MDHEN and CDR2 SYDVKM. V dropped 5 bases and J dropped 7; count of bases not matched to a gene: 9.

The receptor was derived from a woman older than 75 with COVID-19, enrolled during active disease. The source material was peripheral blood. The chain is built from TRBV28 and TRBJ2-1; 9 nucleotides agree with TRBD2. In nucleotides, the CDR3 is TGTGCCAGCAGTACCTTAGCGGGAGCGAGGAATGAGCAGTTCTTC. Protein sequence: CASSTLAGARNEQFF.